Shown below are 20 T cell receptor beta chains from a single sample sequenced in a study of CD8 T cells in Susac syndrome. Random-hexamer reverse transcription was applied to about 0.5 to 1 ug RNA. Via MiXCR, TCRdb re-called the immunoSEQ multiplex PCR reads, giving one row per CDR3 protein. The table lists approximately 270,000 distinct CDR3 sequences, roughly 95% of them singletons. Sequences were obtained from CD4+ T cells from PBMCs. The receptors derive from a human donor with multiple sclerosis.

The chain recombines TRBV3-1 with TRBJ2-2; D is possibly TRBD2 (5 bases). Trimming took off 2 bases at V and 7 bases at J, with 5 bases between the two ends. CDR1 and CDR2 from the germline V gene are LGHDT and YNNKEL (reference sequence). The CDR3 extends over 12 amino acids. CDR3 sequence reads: CASSQRDGELFF. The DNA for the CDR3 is TGTGCCAGCAGCCAACGGGACGGGGAGCTGTTTTTT.

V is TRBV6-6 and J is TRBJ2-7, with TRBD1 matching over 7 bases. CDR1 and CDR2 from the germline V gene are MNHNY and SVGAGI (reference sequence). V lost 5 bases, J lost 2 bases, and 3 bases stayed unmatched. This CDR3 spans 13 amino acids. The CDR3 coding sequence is TGTGCCAGCAGTCTCCAGGGGGCCTACGAGCAGTACGTC. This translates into CASSLQGAYEQYV.

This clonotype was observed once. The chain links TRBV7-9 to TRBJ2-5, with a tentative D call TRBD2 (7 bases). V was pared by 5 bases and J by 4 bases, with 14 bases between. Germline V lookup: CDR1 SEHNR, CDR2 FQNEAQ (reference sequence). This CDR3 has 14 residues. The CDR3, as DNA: TGTGCCAGCAGCGATACAGGGAGGGGAGAGACCCAGTACTTC. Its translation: CASSDTGRGETQYF.

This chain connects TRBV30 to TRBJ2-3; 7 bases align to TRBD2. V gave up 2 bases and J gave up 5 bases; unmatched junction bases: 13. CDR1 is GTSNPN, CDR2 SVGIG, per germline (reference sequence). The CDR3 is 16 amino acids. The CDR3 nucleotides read TGTGCCTGGAGTTCCCTTGGCGCGGGAGCAGGAGATACGCAGTATTTT. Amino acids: CAWSSLGAGAGDTQYF.

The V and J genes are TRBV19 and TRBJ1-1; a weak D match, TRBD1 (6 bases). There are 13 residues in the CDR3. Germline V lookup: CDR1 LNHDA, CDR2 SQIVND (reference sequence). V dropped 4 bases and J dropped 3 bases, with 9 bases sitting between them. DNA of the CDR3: TGTGCCAGTAGTACTCACAGGGACACTGAAGCTTTCTTT. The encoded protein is CASSTHRDTEAFF.

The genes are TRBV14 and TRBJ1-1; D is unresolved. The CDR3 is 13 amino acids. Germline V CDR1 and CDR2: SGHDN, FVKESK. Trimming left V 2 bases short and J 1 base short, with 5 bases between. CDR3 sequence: CASSQYENTEAFF. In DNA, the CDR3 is TGTGCCAGCAGCCAATATGAGAACACTGAAGCTTTCTTT.

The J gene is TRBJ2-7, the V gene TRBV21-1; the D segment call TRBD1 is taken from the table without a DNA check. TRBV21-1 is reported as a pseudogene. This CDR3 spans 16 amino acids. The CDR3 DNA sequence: TGTGCCAGCAGCAAACCCGGACAGGGGGCGTTATACGAGCAGTACGTC. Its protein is CASSKPGQGALYEQYV.

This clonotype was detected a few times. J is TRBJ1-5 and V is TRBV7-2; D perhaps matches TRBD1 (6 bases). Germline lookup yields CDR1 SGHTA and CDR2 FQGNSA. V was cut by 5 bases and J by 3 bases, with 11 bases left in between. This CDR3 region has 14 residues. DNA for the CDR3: TGTGCCAGCAGCCTTGGACAGCTCAATCAGCCCCAGCATTTT. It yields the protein CASSLGQLNQPQHF.

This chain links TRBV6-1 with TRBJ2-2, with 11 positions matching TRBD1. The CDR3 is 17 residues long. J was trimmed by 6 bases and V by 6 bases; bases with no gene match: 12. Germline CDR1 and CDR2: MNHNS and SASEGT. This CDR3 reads CASSPRPGQGASGELFF. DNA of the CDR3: TGTGCCAGCAGCCCTCGCCCCGGACAGGGGGCTTCCGGGGAGCTGTTTTTT.

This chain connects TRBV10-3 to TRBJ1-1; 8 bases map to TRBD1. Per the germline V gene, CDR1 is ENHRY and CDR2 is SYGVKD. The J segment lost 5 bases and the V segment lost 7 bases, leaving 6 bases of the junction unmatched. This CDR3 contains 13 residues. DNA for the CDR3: TGTGCCATCATGCGACAGGGGAGGACTGAAGCTTTCTTT. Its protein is CAIMRQGRTEAFF.

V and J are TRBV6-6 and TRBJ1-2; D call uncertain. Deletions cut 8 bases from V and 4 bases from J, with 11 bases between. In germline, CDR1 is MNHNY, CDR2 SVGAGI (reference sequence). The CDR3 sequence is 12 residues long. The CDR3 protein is CASLGPVYGYTF. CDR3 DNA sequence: TGTGCCAGCTTAGGACCGGTCTATGGCTACACCTTC.

The DNA of the CDR3 is TGTGCCAGCAGTGCCCAGTTAGAGACCCAGTACTTC. Protein product: CASSAQLETQYF. V and J are TRBV28 and TRBJ2-5; the D is unclear. CDR3 size: 12 residues. From germline, CDR1 is MDHEN and CDR2 SYDVKM. V shed 5 bases and J shed 4 bases, with 8 bases lying between them.

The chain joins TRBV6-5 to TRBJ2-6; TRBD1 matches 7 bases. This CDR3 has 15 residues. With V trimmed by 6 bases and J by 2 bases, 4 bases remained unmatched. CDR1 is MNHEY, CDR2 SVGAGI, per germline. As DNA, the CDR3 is TGTGCCAGCAGCAAAGACAGGGCTGGGGCCAACGTCCTGACTTTC. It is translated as CASSKDRAGANVLTF.

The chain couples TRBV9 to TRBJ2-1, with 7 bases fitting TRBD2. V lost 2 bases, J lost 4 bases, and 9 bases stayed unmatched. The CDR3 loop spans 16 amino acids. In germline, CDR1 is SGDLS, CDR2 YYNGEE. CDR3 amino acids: CASSVGGASGYNEQFF. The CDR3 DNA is TGTGCCAGCAGCGTGGGAGGGGCTAGCGGTTACAATGAGCAGTTCTTC.

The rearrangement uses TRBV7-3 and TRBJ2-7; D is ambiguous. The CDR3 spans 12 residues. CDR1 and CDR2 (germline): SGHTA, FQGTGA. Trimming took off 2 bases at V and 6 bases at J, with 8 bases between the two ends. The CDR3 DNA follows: TGTGCCAGCAGCTTATCGGGCGGCGAGCAGTACTTC. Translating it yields CASSLSGGEQYF.

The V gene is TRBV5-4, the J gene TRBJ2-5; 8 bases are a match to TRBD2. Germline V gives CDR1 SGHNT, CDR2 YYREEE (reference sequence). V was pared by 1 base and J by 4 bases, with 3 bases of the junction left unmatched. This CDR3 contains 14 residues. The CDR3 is CASSLLSGRETQYF. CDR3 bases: TGTGCCAGCAGCTTGTTGAGCGGGAGAGAGACCCAGTACTTC.

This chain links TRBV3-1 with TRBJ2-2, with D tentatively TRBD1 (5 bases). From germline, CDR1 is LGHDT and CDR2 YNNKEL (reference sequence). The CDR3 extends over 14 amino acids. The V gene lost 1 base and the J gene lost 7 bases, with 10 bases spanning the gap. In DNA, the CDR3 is TGTGCCAGCAGCCAAGTTGGACATGGCGGGGAGCTGTTTTTT. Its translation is CASSQVGHGGELFF.

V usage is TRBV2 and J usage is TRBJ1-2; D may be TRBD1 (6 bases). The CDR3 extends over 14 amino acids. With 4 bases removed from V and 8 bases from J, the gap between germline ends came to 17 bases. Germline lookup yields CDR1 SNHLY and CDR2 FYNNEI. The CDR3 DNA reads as TGTGCCAGCAGTGGAAACAGGGTAGGAGGCGGCTACACCTTC. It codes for CASSGNRVGGGYTF.

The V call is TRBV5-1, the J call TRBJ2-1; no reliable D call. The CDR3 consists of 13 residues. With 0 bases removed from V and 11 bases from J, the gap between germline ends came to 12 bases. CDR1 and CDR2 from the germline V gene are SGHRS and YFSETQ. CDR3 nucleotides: TGCGCCAGCAGCTTGGCCCAGGAGTTCCAGCAGTTCTTC. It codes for CASSLAQEFQQFF.

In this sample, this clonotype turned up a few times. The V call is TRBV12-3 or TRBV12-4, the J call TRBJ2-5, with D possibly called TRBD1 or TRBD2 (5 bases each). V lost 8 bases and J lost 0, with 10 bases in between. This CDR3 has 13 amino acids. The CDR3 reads CASSRDHQETQYF. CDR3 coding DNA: TGTGCCAGCTCCCGGGACCACCAAGAGACCCAGTACTTC.